One sample yielded the 13 T cell receptor beta chains listed below, sequenced in a study of OX40 agonist ivuxolimab in advanced cancers. TCRdb keeps only in-frame clones here, not all; method: immunoSEQ multiplex PCR. The table lists over 80,000 clones, around four fifths of them singletons. The sequencing used CD4+ or CD8+ T cells sorted from blood, collected in a trial of the OX40 agonist ivuxolimab. Source of these receptors: an adult with an advanced solid tumor such as melanoma, head and neck, liver or kidney cancer.

The genes are TRBV2 and TRBJ1-5; D is perhaps TRBD1 (5 bases). The CDR3 is 15 amino acids. V was trimmed by 6 bases and J by 2 bases, leaving 14 bases between them. Germline V lookup: CDR1 SNHLY, CDR2 FYNNEI. CDR3 bases: TGTGCCAGCAGGCCGGGGGTCTCGGGCAATCAGCCCCAGCATTTT. It specifies CASRPGVSGNQPQHF.

This clone was seen more than once but under ten times. This rearrangement joins TRBV6-5 to TRBJ2-1; 11 bases agree with TRBD2. V lost 6 bases, J lost 8 bases, and 9 bases stayed unmatched. Germline CDR1 and CDR2: MNHEY and SVGAGI. The CDR3 covers 15 residues. DNA for the CDR3: TGTGCCAGCAGCCGTCTAGCGGGGGGTCGGGATGAGCAGTTCTTC. The encoded protein is CASSRLAGGRDEQFF.

CDR3 residues: CASSPTGPMGGNTIYF. CDR3 bases: TGTGCCAGCAGCCCGACAGGTCCCATGGGTGGAAACACCATATATTTT. This sequence joins TRBV7-6 and TRBJ1-3, with D possibly being TRBD1 (6 bases). The germline gives CDR1 SGHVS, CDR2 FNYEAQ. The CDR3 is 16 residues long. Trimming left V 5 bases short and J 3 bases short, with 17 bases between.

The genes are TRBV18 and TRBJ1-1; TRBD1 agrees at 7 bases. From germline, CDR1 is KGHSH and CDR2 LQKENI. The CDR3 runs to 15 residues. V gave up 3 bases and J gave up 2 bases; unmatched junction bases: 6. CDR3 protein: CASSPFGTANTEAFF. For the CDR3, the DNA is TGTGCCAGCTCACCGTTCGGGACAGCAAACACTGAAGCTTTCTTT.

The genes are TRBV7-9 and TRBJ1-4; D gene uncertain. This CDR3 region has 15 residues. In germline, CDR1 is SEHNR, CDR2 FQNEAQ (reference sequence). Deletions cut 1 base from V and 4 bases from J, with 10 bases between. CDR3 residues: CASSLGRTINEKLFF. CDR3 sequence (DNA): TGTGCCAGCAGCTTAGGGAGGACCATTAATGAAAAACTGTTTTTT. Full variable domain (missing parts from reference TRBV7-9 and TRBJ1-4): DTGVSQNPRHKITKRGQNVTFRCDPISEHNRLYWYRQTLGQGPEFLTYFQNEAQLEKSRLLSDRFSAERPKGSFSTLEIQRTEQGDSAMYLCASSLGRTINEKLFFGSGTQLSVL.

The CDR3 protein is CASSYGGRLGGSPLHF. CDR3 sequence (DNA): TGTGCCAGCAGTTACGGGGGACGTCTTGGAGGGTCACCCCTCCACTTT. The chain links TRBV6-5 to TRBJ1-6; possible D gene TRBD1, 5 bases. This CDR3 is built from 16 residues. The germline gives CDR1 MNHEY, CDR2 SVGAGI. V gave up 2 bases and J gave up 10 bases, with 18 bases separating them.

The chain has TRBV7-7 and TRBJ2-1, with 7 bases lining up with TRBD1. Germline CDR1 and CDR2: SSHAT and FNYEAQ (reference sequence). The CDR3 totals 15 residues. Trimming removed 1 base from V and 5 bases from J; junction bases left unmatched: 5. The CDR3 nucleotides read TGTGCCAGCAGCTTAGGGACAGGCCCCCACAATGAGCAGTTCTTC. This sequence encodes CASSLGTGPHNEQFF.

V gene TRBV29-1 combines with J gene TRBJ2-7; possible D gene TRBD2, 7 bases. The CDR3 is 15 residues long. Trimming stripped 6 bases from V and 3 bases from J, with 21 bases between. Germline V gene sequence: CDR1 SQVTM, CDR2 ANQGSEA. CDR3 nucleotides: TGCAGCGTGGGACCCCGGGGGGCGCAGGTCTACGAGCAGTACTTC. Amino acids: CSVGPRGAQVYEQYF.

The rearrangement joins TRBV28 to TRBJ1-1; D might be TRBD1 (5 bases). V was cut by 3 bases and J by 0 bases, with 11 bases left in between. This CDR3 comprises 15 residues. The germline V gene encodes CDR1 MDHEN and CDR2 SYDVKM. CDR3 coding DNA: TGTGCCAGCAGTTTCGGCACGACAGTGAACACTGAAGCTTTCTTT. Protein sequence: CASSFGTTVNTEAFF. Based on the CDR3 plus reference TRBV28 and TRBJ1-1, the full variable domain is DVKVTQSSRYLVKRTGEKVFLECVQDMDHENMFWYRQDPGLGLRLIYFSYDVKMKEKGDIPEGYSVSREKKERFSLILESASTNQTSMYLCASSFGTTVNTEAFFGQGTRLTVV.

The chain joins TRBV5-1 to TRBJ2-1; D perhaps matches TRBD2 (5 bases). Germline CDR1 is SGHRS and CDR2 is YFSETQ. This CDR3 comprises 14 residues. Trimming removed 4 bases at V and 0 bases at J, with 8 bases between. This chain's CDR3 is CASSGTSSYNEQFF. The CDR3 coding sequence is TGCGCCAGCAGCGGAACTAGCTCCTACAATGAGCAGTTCTTC.

The chain employs TRBV9 and TRBJ2-7; possibly TRBD1 or TRBD2 for D (6 bases each). Trimming took 8 bases from V and 3 from J, leaving 12 bases between them. CDR3 size: 12 residues. Per germline, CDR1 SGDLS and CDR2 YYNGEE. CDR3 sequence: CASGKGGYEQYF. The CDR3 DNA reads TGTGCCAGTGGCAAGGGGGGCTACGAGCAGTACTTC.

This clone came up a few times. The gene calls are TRBV19 and TRBJ1-3, with 9 bases matching TRBD1. CDR3 length equals 15 residues. J gave up 8 bases and V 7 bases, and 12 bases lay outside the gene matches. The germline V gene has CDR1 LNHDA and CDR2 SQIVND (reference sequence). The CDR3 here is CASTTPGTGKDTIYF. For the CDR3, the DNA is TGTGCCAGTACCACACCCGGGACAGGGAAGGACACCATATATTTT.

As to this clone: Other DNA sequences from this sample encode an identical CDR3 as well. The CDR3 region is CASSSGTGTYEQYF. In nucleotides, the CDR3 is TGTGCCAGCAGTTCTGGGACAGGGACCTACGAGCAGTACTTC. The rearrangement uses TRBV6-5 and TRBJ2-7; 9 bases are shared with TRBD1. In germline, CDR1 is MNHEY, CDR2 SVGAGI. This CDR3 spans 14 amino acids. Trimming at V came to 4 bases and at J to 2 bases, leaving 3 bases not matched to a gene.